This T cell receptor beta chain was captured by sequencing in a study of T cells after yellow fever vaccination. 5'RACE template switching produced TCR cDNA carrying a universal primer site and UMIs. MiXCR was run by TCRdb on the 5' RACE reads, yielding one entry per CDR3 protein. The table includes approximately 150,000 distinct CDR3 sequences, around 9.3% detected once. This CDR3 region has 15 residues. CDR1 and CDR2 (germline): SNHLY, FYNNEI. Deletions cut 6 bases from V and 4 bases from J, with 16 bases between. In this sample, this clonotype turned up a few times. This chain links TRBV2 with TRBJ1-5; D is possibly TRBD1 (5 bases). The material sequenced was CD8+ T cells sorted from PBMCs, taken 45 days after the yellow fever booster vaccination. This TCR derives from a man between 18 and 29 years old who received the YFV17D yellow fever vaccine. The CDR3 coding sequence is TGTGCCAGCAGGGGCCGGGGCAGGGTGAATCAGCCCCAGCATTTT. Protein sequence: CASRGRGRVNQPQHF.